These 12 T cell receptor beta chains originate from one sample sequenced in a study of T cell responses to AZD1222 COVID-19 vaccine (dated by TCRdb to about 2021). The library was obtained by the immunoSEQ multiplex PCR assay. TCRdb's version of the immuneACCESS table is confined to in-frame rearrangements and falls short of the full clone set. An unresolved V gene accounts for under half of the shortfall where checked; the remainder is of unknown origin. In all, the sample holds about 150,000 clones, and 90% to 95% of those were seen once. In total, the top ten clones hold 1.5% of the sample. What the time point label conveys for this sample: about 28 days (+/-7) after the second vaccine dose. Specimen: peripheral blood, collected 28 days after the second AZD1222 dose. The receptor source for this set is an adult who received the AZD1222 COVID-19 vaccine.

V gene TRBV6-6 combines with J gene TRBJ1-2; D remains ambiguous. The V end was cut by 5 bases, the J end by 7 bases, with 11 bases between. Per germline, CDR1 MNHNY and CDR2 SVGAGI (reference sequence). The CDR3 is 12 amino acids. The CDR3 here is CASSDTFGGYTF. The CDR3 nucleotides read TGTGCCAGCAGTGACACCTTCGGTGGCTACACCTTC.

CDR3 DNA sequence: TGTGCCTGGATGGGAGGTTTGAACACCGGGGAGCTGTTTTTT. Its translation is CAWMGGLNTGELFF. V usage is TRBV30 and J usage is TRBJ2-2; D might be TRBD2 (6 bases). Trimming removed 4 bases at V and 1 base at J, with 10 bases between. Per germline, CDR1 GTSNPN and CDR2 SVGIG (reference sequence). The CDR3 has 14 amino acids. Variable domain in full (rest from reference TRBV30 and TRBJ2-2): SQTIHQWPATLVQPVGSPLSLECTVEGTSNPNLYWYRQAAGRGLQLLFYSVGIGQISSEVPQNLSASRPQDRQFILSSKKLLLSDSGFYLCAWMGGLNTGELFFGEGSRLTVL.

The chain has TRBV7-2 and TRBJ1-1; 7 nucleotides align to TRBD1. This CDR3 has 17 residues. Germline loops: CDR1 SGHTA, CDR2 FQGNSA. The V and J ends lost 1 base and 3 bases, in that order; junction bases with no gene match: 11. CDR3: CASSLGTRQGGYTEAFF. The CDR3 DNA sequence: TGTGCCAGCAGCTTAGGGACTCGACAGGGAGGTTACACTGAAGCTTTCTTT.

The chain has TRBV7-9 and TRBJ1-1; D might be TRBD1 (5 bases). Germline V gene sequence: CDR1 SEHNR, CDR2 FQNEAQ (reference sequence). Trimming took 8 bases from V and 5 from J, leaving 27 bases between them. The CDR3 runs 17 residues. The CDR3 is CASEGRSPGQWRTEAFF. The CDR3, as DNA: TGTGCCAGCGAGGGGCGGAGTCCAGGGCAGTGGAGAACTGAAGCTTTCTTT.

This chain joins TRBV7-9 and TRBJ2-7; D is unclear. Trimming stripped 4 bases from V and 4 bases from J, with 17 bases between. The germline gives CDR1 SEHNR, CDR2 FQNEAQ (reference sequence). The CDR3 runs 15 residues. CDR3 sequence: CASSSPSSVGYEQYF. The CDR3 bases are TGTGCCAGCAGCTCCCCTTCTTCGGTAGGATACGAGCAGTACTTC.

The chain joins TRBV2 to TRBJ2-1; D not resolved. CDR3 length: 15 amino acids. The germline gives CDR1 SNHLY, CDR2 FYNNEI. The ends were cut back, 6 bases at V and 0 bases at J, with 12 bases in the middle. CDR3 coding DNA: TGTGCCAGCAGAACGGACGCCCCCTCCTACAATGAGCAGTTCTTC. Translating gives CASRTDAPSYNEQFF.

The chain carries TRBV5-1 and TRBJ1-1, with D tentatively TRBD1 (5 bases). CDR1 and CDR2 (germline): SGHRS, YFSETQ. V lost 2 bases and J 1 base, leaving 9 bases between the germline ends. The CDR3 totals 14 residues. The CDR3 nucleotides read TGCGCCAGCAGCTTACAGGCTCAGAACACTGAAGCTTTCTTT. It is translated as CASSLQAQNTEAFF. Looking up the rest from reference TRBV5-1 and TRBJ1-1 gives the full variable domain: KAGVTQTPRYLIKTRGQQVTLSCSPISGHRSVSWYQQTPGQGLQFLFEYFSETQRNKGNFPGRFSGRQFSNSRSEMNVSTLELGDSALYLCASSLQAQNTEAFFGQGTRLTVV.

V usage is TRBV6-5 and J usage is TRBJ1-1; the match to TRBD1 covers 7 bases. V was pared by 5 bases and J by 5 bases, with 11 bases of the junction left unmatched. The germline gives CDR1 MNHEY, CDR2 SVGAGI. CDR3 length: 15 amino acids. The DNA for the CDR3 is TGTGCCAGCAGTACACAGGGGTCCGGAAATACTGAAGCTTTCTTT. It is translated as CASSTQGSGNTEAFF.

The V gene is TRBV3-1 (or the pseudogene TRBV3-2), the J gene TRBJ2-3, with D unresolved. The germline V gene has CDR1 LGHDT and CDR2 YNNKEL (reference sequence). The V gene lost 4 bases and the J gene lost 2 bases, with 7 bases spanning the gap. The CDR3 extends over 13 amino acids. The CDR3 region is CASSPFLTDTQYF. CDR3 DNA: TGTGCCAGCAGCCCGTTTCTCACAGATACGCAGTATTTT.

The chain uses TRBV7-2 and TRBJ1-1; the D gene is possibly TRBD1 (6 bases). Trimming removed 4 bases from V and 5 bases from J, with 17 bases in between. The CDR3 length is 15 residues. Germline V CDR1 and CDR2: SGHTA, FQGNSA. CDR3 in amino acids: CASSWVAAQGTEAFF. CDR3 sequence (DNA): TGTGCCAGCAGCTGGGTGGCAGCTCAGGGGACTGAAGCTTTCTTT.

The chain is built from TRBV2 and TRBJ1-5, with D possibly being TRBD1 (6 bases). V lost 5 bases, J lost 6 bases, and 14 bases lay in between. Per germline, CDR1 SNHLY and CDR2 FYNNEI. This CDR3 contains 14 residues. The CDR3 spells CASSIGQFGQPQHF. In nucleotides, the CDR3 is TGTGCCAGCAGTATCGGACAGTTCGGTCAGCCCCAGCATTTT.

The chain's CDR3 is CAISERIQETQYF. The CDR3 bases are TGTGCCATCAGTGAGAGAATCCAAGAGACCCAGTACTTC. This chain uses TRBV10-3 with TRBJ2-5; no reliable D call. V lost 2 bases to trimming and J lost 1 base, with 5 bases between them. The V gene's germline CDR1 is ENHRY and CDR2 SYGVKD. This CDR3 is built from 13 residues.